The clone carrying this TCR beta chain has just one count. Its antigen remains unidentified. The sample belongs to a study of cytomegalovirus exposure and HLA in healthy donors. Study information: A data release that came early held 80 million to 95 million unique TCRs from HLA-typed donors.

The germline CDR1 and CDR2 sequences are SGHTS and YDEGEE. This CDR3 comprises 15 residues. Trimming shortened V by 1 base and J by 0 bases, and 10 bases separated the two germline ends. Primers: 60 Vbeta forward and 13 Jbeta reverse. Generated by immunoSEQ multiplex PCR, the TCRdb table keeps only in-frame clones and is missing some. The repertoire holds roughly 150,000 clones, with around three quarters as singletons. Findings and limits, study-wide: V- and J-gene trimming of TCR beta was linked (in a later analysis) to a missense DCLRE1C variant.

Source material: PBMCs. V is TRBV5-8 and J is TRBJ1-1; D remains unclear. This TCR was recovered from a middle-aged man in good health and CMV-seropositive. This CDR3 is CASSLYAVMNTEAFF. The CDR3 DNA sequence: TGTGCCAGCAGCTTGTATGCGGTCATGAACACTGAAGCTTTCTTT.